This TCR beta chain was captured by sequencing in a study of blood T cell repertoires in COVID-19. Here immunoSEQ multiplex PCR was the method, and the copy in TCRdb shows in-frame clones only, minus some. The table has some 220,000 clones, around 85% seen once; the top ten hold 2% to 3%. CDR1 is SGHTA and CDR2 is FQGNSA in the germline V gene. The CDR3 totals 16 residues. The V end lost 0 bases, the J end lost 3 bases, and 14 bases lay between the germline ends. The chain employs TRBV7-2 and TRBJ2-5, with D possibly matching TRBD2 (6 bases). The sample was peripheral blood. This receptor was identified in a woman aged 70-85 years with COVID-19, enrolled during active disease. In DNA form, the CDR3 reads TGTGCCAGCAGCTTAGCGGGGGTGACGGGGGAAGAGACCCAGTACTTC. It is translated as CASSLAGVTGEETQYF.